What follows describes a single TCR beta chain. Its matching antigen is unknown. Germline CDR1 KGHSH, CDR2 LQKENI. The CDR3 consists of 15 residues. The V end lost 1 base, the J end lost 7 bases, and 13 bases lay between the germline ends. MiXCR, run by TCRdb on the 5' RACE reads, gives a single entry per CDR3 protein. Here the sample spans under 450,000 distinct CDR3 sequences, 20% to 30% being singletons. These data come from a study of T-cell memory formation after mild COVID-19. Study-wide results and caveats: SARS-CoV-2 specificity was not confirmed for second-wave clones peaking on day 37.

This clonotype originated in an adult woman who had mild COVID-19 (a few samples of this study predate the infection). Cell type and time point are not known. This sequence joins TRBV18 and TRBJ1-4, with a possible D match to TRBD1 (5 bases). Sample: PBMCs or a T cell subset sorted from them (not recorded which). CDR3 coding DNA: TGTGCCAGCTCACCACAGACAGTAAAGGGTGAAAAACTGTTTTTT. Translation gives CASSPQTVKGEKLFF.